These 23 T cell receptor beta chains were sequenced from one sample in a study of shared clonotypes between healthy human individuals. Here immunoSEQ multiplex PCR was the method, and the copy in TCRdb shows in-frame clones only, minus some. The table lists 2 million to 2.5 million clones, 90% to 96% of them singletons. The specimen sequenced was naive CD4+ T cells sorted from blood. Subset noted: CD45RA+ positively selected. The receptors derive from a man aged 18 to 35 in good health.

Details on this clone: This same CDR3 is encoded by further DNA sequences in the sample. J is TRBJ1-3 and V is TRBV7-8, with D tentatively TRBD1 (5 bases). V was trimmed by 1 base and J by 0 bases, leaving 10 bases between them. Germline assignment: CDR1 SGHVS and CDR2 FQNEAQ. CDR3 length: 16 residues. DNA of the CDR3: TGTGCCAGCAGCTTAGAGGGGACCCGCTCTGGAAACACCATATATTTT. Translation gives CASSLEGTRSGNTIYF.

The V gene is TRBV7-9, the J gene TRBJ2-1; TRBD2 agrees at 10 bases. CDR3 size: 15 residues. Germline values: CDR1 SEHNR, CDR2 FQNEAQ (reference sequence). The ends lost 5 bases at V and 10 bases at J; junction bases unmatched: 11. CDR3 in amino acids: CASSVRLAGAQEQFF. CDR3 bases: TGTGCCAGCAGCGTGAGGCTAGCGGGGGCCCAGGAGCAGTTCTTC.

The chain carries TRBV5-1 and TRBJ2-2; D perhaps matches TRBD2 (7 bases). The ends were cut back, 2 bases at V and 2 bases at J, with 10 bases in the middle. The germline V gene encodes CDR1 SGHRS and CDR2 YFSETQ. The CDR3 extends over 15 amino acids. CDR3 loop: CASSFGGRNTGELFF. The CDR3 nucleotides read TGCGCCAGCAGCTTCGGGGGGCGAAACACCGGGGAGCTGTTTTTT.

The J gene is TRBJ1-2, the V gene TRBV27; a possible D gene is TRBD1 (5 bases). V was trimmed by 6 bases and J by 7 bases, leaving 21 bases between them. The CDR3 is 15 amino acids. Germline V CDR1 and CDR2: MNHEY, SMNVEV (reference sequence). The DNA for the CDR3 is TGTGCCAGCAGCCCCCGGGCAGGGCCGCGGGGTGGCTACACCTTC. Translation gives CASSPRAGPRGGYTF.

The chain is built from TRBV27 and TRBJ1-1; D gene uncertain. The germline V gene has CDR1 MNHEY and CDR2 SMNVEV (reference sequence). The CDR3 is 15 residues long. Trimming removed 5 bases from V and 2 bases from J, with 15 bases in between. The CDR3 DNA follows: TGTGCCAGCAGTAGTGTAGGCCTAATTAACACTGAAGCTTTCTTT. Translating it yields CASSSVGLINTEAFF.

Details on this clone: The sample has other DNA sequences that encode this CDR3 too. The chain recombines TRBV30 with TRBJ2-2, with 7 bases lining up with TRBD1. Germline loops: CDR1 GTSNPN, CDR2 SVGIG (reference sequence). The CDR3 is 14 amino acids. V trimming: 5 bases; J trimming: 6 bases; junction bases outside the gene matches: 9. CDR3 DNA sequence: TGTGCCTGGGCTAGACAGGGTCGCGCCGGGGAGCTGTTTTTT. Translation: CAWARQGRAGELFF.

The chain uses TRBV5-1 and TRBJ2-7; 12 bases are a match to TRBD1. From germline, CDR1 is SGHRS and CDR2 YFSETQ. The V and J ends lost 4 bases and 6 bases, in that order; junction bases with no gene match: 11. The CDR3 has 16 residues. CDR3 in amino acids: CASSPSNRDRGLEQYF. As DNA, the CDR3 is TGCGCCAGCAGCCCCTCTAACCGGGACAGGGGGCTCGAGCAGTACTTC.

The chain uses TRBV27 and TRBJ2-7, with D tentatively TRBD1 (6 bases). Between the trimmed V and J ends, which lost 8 bases and 2 bases, there was a span of 19 bases. This CDR3 has 15 residues. CDR1 and CDR2 (germline): MNHEY, SMNVEV (reference sequence). CDR3 amino acids: CASSLYPGVPYEQYF. The CDR3 DNA reads as TGTGCCAGCTCCCTTTATCCAGGGGTACCCTACGAGCAGTACTTC.

The V gene is TRBV30, the J gene TRBJ2-3, with a possible D match to TRBD2 (5 bases). The V end was cut by 5 bases, the J end by 0 bases, with 6 bases between. This CDR3 comprises 12 residues. Germline V CDR1 and CDR2: GTSNPN, SVGIG (reference sequence). In DNA form, the CDR3 reads TGTGCCTGGGAGGGAAGCACAGATACGCAGTATTTT. Its protein is CAWEGSTDTQYF.

The chain recombines TRBV7-9 with TRBJ2-1; D may correspond to TRBD1 or TRBD2 (5 bases each). The V end was cut by 5 bases, the J end by 5 bases, with 22 bases between. Germline CDR1 reads SEHNR; CDR2 reads FQNEAQ (reference sequence). This CDR3 region has 17 residues. CDR3 sequence (DNA): TGTGCCAGCAGCCGGGACCTTCTGCCAGCGGATAACAATGAGCAGTTCTTC. This sequence encodes CASSRDLLPADNNEQFF.

This chain uses TRBV2 with TRBJ1-2; D uncertain. The V end lost 5 bases, the J end lost 3 bases, and 4 bases lay between the germline ends. CDR1 and CDR2 (germline): SNHLY, FYNNEI. This CDR3 contains 11 residues. The CDR3 protein is CASSQDYGYTF. The CDR3 DNA follows: TGTGCCAGCAGTCAAGACTATGGCTACACCTTC.

This rearrangement joins TRBV6-1 to TRBJ2-7, with 11 positions matching TRBD2. Germline V gene data show CDR1 as MNHNS and CDR2 as SASEGT. The CDR3 totals 14 residues. The ends lost 7 bases at V and 5 bases at J; junction bases unmatched: 7. The DNA for the CDR3 is TGTGCCAGCACCCGGCTAGCGGGGGGTAACGAGCAGTACTTC. Its translation is CASTRLAGGNEQYF.

The chain carries TRBV9 and TRBJ1-6, with a weak D call TRBD1 (6 bases). The V gene lost 0 bases and the J gene lost 9 bases, with 19 bases spanning the gap. The CDR3 spans 17 residues. CDR1 SGDLS and CDR2 YYNGEE come from the germline V gene. CDR3 residues: CASSVGDTTFWPSPLHF. CDR3 DNA: TGTGCCAGCAGCGTAGGGGACACCACCTTTTGGCCTTCACCCCTCCACTTT.

The CDR3 nucleotides read TGCGCCAGCAGCCCCCGTCCAGCGGGGGACACAGATACGCAGTATTTT. Amino acids: CASSPRPAGDTDTQYF. The J gene is TRBJ2-3, the V gene TRBV4-1, with 8 bases lining up with TRBD2. Germline trimming cut 4 bases from V and 2 bases from J; bases unmatched to any gene: 8. The CDR3 has 16 amino acids. The germline V gene encodes CDR1 MGHRA and CDR2 YSYEKL.

The chain carries TRBV2 and TRBJ2-7, with D tentatively TRBD1 or TRBD2 (6 bases each). From germline, CDR1 is SNHLY and CDR2 FYNNEI. V lost 7 bases and J 2 bases, leaving 12 bases between the germline ends. The CDR3 extends over 13 amino acids. The CDR3 nucleotides read TGTGCCAGCAACGGGGGCACGGCCTACGAGCAGTACTTC. It specifies CASNGGTAYEQYF.

This chain uses TRBV5-6 with TRBJ1-2; D unclear. V was trimmed by 5 bases and J by 5 bases, leaving 16 bases between them. Germline CDR1 SGHDT, CDR2 YYEEEE. The CDR3 runs to 14 residues. The CDR3, as DNA: TGTGCCAGCAGTCATCGTTCCCCGGCGTATGGCTACACCTTC. Residues: CASSHRSPAYGYTF.

This sequence joins TRBV5-1 and TRBJ2-7; perhaps D is TRBD1 or TRBD2 (5 bases each). The CDR3 contains 15 residues. With 0 bases removed from V and 0 bases from J, the gap between germline ends came to 10 bases. Germline V gives CDR1 SGHRS, CDR2 YFSETQ. Written as DNA, the CDR3 is TGCGCCAGCAGCTTGGAGGGACCGGGCTCCTACGAGCAGTACTTC. Its protein product is CASSLEGPGSYEQYF.

The genes are TRBV29-1 and TRBJ1-3; D might be TRBD1 (5 bases). The CDR3 loop spans 12 amino acids. Germline V gene sequence: CDR1 SQVTM, CDR2 ANQGSEA. The V end was cut by 8 bases, the J end by 4 bases, with 12 bases between. DNA for the CDR3: TGCAGCATCCGGGGGGACGGAAACACCATATATTTT. This translates into CSIRGDGNTIYF.

The chain is built from TRBV10-1 and TRBJ2-3; D may match TRBD1 or TRBD2 (5 bases each). Germline loops: CDR1 WNHNN, CDR2 SYGVQD (reference sequence). CDR3 length equals 16 residues. V lost 3 bases and J lost 0, with 13 bases in between. The CDR3 region has the DNA TGCGCCAGCAGTGAAGTGACGGGGCCGAGCACAGATACGCAGTATTTT. Amino acids: CASSEVTGPSTDTQYF.

V is TRBV5-6 and J is TRBJ2-1; weak D call: TRBD1 (5 bases). Trimming took 1 base from V and 15 from J, leaving 23 bases between them. Germline CDR1 SGHDT, CDR2 YYEEEE. This CDR3 is 15 amino acids long. The CDR3 sequence is CASSLKPSGYERGFF. In DNA form, the CDR3 reads TGTGCCAGCAGCTTGAAACCTTCAGGGTATGAGCGTGGGTTCTTC.

This sequence joins TRBV27 and TRBJ2-7; 7 bases fit TRBD1. This CDR3 has 17 amino acids. The germline gives CDR1 MNHEY, CDR2 SMNVEV (reference sequence). V gave up 0 bases and J gave up 4 bases; unmatched junction bases: 12. The CDR3, as DNA: TGTGCCAGCAGTTTATCGTACTTCCGACAGGGAGCGTACGAGCAGTACTTC. Its translation is CASSLSYFRQGAYEQYF.

This chain joins TRBV2 and TRBJ1-5; D unclear. Germline CDR1 and CDR2: SNHLY and FYNNEI. The CDR3 is 13 amino acids. V lost 0 bases and J 6 bases, leaving 6 bases between the germline ends. Here the CDR3 reads CASSEALLQPQHF. CDR3 bases: TGTGCCAGCAGTGAAGCGCTTCTTCAGCCCCAGCATTTT.

Comment on this clone: Other DNA sequences within the sample encode an identical CDR3. The CDR3 reads CASRGQGDYGYTF. As DNA, the CDR3 is TGTGCCAGTAGGGGACAGGGGGACTATGGCTACACCTTC. The chain couples TRBV19 to TRBJ1-2; 11 bases are a match to TRBD1. V shed 6 bases and J 3 bases; nucleotides not matched to a gene: 0. The CDR3 sequence is 13 residues long. Looked up from germline, CDR1 is LNHDA and CDR2 is SQIVND (reference sequence).